These 9 T cell receptor beta chains were all obtained from the same sample, sequenced in a study of OX40 agonist ivuxolimab in advanced cancers. Only in-frame clones appear in the TCRdb table, and some are missing; sequencing was by immunoSEQ multiplex PCR. Of more than 80,000 clones listed, over 75% were seen once; the top ten hold roughly 0.5%. The sequences come from CD4+ or CD8+ T cells sorted from blood, collected in a trial of the OX40 agonist ivuxolimab. The receptor source for this set is an adult with an advanced solid tumor such as melanoma, head and neck, liver or kidney cancer.

The chain employs TRBV5-1 and TRBJ2-2; 10 bases are a match to TRBD1. Unmatched junction bases numbered 8, after V lost 4 bases and J lost 5 bases. Germline V gene lookup returns CDR1 SGHRS and CDR2 YFSETQ. The CDR3 runs 16 residues. For the CDR3, the DNA is TGCGCCAGCAGCCCTAGCGACAGGGGGCGAACCGGGGAGCTGTTTTTT. Translation: CASSPSDRGRTGELFF.

The chain has TRBV10-2 and TRBJ2-5; possibly TRBD1 or TRBD2 for D (5 bases each). Looked up from germline, CDR1 is WSHSY and CDR2 is SAAADI. Trimming removed 7 bases from V and 5 bases from J, with 17 bases in between. The CDR3 spans 14 residues. The CDR3 coding sequence is TGCGCCAGCACGGGACCGTCCCCTCTGGAGACCCAGTACTTC. It is translated as CASTGPSPLETQYF.

The chain has TRBV4-3 and TRBJ1-2; no definite D call. CDR1 is LGHNA, CDR2 YSLEER, per germline. The CDR3 contains 15 residues. The V and J ends lost 6 bases and 6 bases respectively, with 20 bases between them. CDR3 amino acids: CASRHSRTATDGYTF. CDR3 sequence (DNA): TGCGCCAGCAGACACTCAAGGACGGCTACGGATGGCTACACCTTC.

This chain links TRBV9 with TRBJ1-3; D is unresolved. Per the germline V gene, CDR1 is SGDLS and CDR2 is YYNGEE. Trimming cost V 0 bases and J 3 bases, with 10 bases left between them. The CDR3 covers 15 residues. In DNA form, the CDR3 reads TGTGCCAGCAGCGTAGGAGAGGGAAATGGAAACACCATATATTTT. Amino acid sequence: CASSVGEGNGNTIYF.

The chain recombines TRBV28 with TRBJ1-5; D unclear. Per germline, CDR1 MDHEN and CDR2 SYDVKM. This CDR3 has 14 amino acids. The V end was cut by 5 bases, the J end by 0 bases, with 8 bases between. The chain's CDR3 is CASSRRYSNQPQHF. CDR3 sequence (DNA): TGTGCCAGCAGTAGGAGATATAGCAATCAGCCCCAGCATTTT.

The gene calls are TRBV5-1 and TRBJ2-7; D is possibly TRBD1 or TRBD2 (5 bases each). The germline V gene encodes CDR1 SGHRS and CDR2 YFSETQ. V lost 1 base and J lost 8, with 10 bases in between. The CDR3 contains 12 residues. CDR3 sequence reads: CASSLRDDKQYF. CDR3 nucleotides: TGCGCCAGCAGCTTGAGGGACGACAAGCAGTACTTC.

The gene calls are TRBV19 and TRBJ2-5; 8 bases are shared with TRBD1. The DNA matches TRBJ2-7 better at its end, which makes the J call doubtful. The germline CDR1 and CDR2 sequences are LNHDA and SQIVND (reference sequence). This CDR3 region has 15 residues. The CDR3 DNA is TGTGCCAGTAGCGGGAGAGGGACAGGCACCTACGAGCAGTACTTC. It encodes CASSGRGTGTYEQYF.

With respect to this clone: The germline gene is not matched at one end of the junction; a read error may be the cause. The chain couples TRBV7-7 to TRBJ2-3; 8 bases map to TRBD1. The CDR3 spans 15 residues. Germline V gives CDR1 SSHAT, CDR2 FNYEAQ (reference sequence). In nucleotides, the CDR3 is TGTGCTAGCAGCCATGGACAGGGATCTCCGGATACGCAGTATTTT. Its protein product is CASSHGQGSPDTQYF.

The chain recombines TRBV7-2 with TRBJ2-7; D is perhaps TRBD1 (6 bases). V shed 3 bases and J shed 3 bases, with 18 bases lying between them. Germline V lookup: CDR1 SGHTA, CDR2 FQGNSA. The CDR3 covers 16 residues. The CDR3 protein is CASSLGSPGHLYEQYF. As DNA, the CDR3 is TGTGCCAGCAGCTTGGGGTCCCCGGGACATCTCTACGAGCAGTACTTC.